Shown below are 30 T cell receptor beta chains from a single sample sequenced in a study of CD8 T cells in ankylosing spondylitis. TCRdb ran MiXCR on the 5' RACE reads and lists one entry per CDR3 protein. The sample has about 160,000 distinct CDR3 sequences, around 20% seen once. Sequenced input: blood, either unsorted or a sorted T cell fraction (not recorded which). The receptors were gathered from a male donor with ankylosing spondylitis or in good health (not recorded which).

This clonotype was detected many times. This chain joins TRBV28 and TRBJ1-5; D may be TRBD1 (5 bases). The CDR3 runs 15 residues. V was trimmed by 9 bases and J by 3 bases, leaving 18 bases between them. Germline values: CDR1 MDHEN, CDR2 SYDVKM. The CDR3 is CASTGGRSSNQPQHF. The CDR3 DNA sequence: TGTGCCAGTACAGGCGGACGGAGTTCCAATCAGCCCCAGCATTTT.

The J gene is TRBJ2-7, the V gene TRBV28, with D unresolved. The CDR3 is 11 residues long. CDR1 and CDR2 (germline): MDHEN, SYDVKM. V was pared by 5 bases and J by 4 bases, with 6 bases between. The CDR3 protein is CASSRRYEQYF. The CDR3 region has the DNA TGTGCCAGCAGTAGGAGATACGAGCAGTACTTC.

A word on this clonotype: It may be a read error: a sequence one base away is much more abundant. The chain is built from TRBV5-1 and TRBJ1-1; no clear D gene. This CDR3 comprises 11 residues. The germline gives CDR1 SGHRS, CDR2 YFSETQ. The CDR3 reads CTSSLGAGAFF. CDR3 nucleotides: TGCACCAGCAGCTTGGGTGCGGGTGCTTTCTTT.

This clonotype has more than one count but fewer than ten. The chain has TRBV7-9 and TRBJ2-7; no reliable D call. V was pared by 3 bases and J by 3 bases, with 6 bases between. Germline CDR1 SEHNR, CDR2 FQNEAQ (reference sequence). This CDR3 spans 12 amino acids. Written as DNA, the CDR3 is TGTGCCAGCAGCTTGTGGGGCTACGAGCAGTACTTC. Protein: CASSLWGYEQYF.

This clonotype was counted at least ten times. The V and J genes are TRBV5-1 and TRBJ1-5; D possibly corresponds to TRBD1 (6 bases). Trimming pared 4 bases from V and 2 bases from J, leaving 13 bases between. The germline V gene has CDR1 SGHRS and CDR2 YFSETQ. The length of the CDR3 is 15 residues. This CDR3 reads CASSIQGLGNQPQHF. In nucleotides, the CDR3 is TGCGCCAGCAGCATACAGGGTTTAGGCAATCAGCCCCAGCATTTT.

The chain has TRBV10-3 and TRBJ2-1; 11 bases map to TRBD2. This CDR3 has 15 residues. The junction had 3 bases not matched to a gene; V was cut back by 8 bases and J by 0 bases. Germline V lookup: CDR1 ENHRY, CDR2 SYGVKD. CDR3 protein: CAIGTSGSSYNEQFF. The CDR3 DNA sequence: TGTGCCATCGGAACTAGCGGGAGCTCCTACAATGAGCAGTTCTTC.

This clonotype was seen ten or more times. This chain joins TRBV13 and TRBJ2-7, with a tentative D call TRBD2 (6 bases). V was shortened by 4 bases and J by 2 bases, with 27 bases between the two germline ends. Germline loops: CDR1 PRHDT, CDR2 FYEKMQ (reference sequence). CDR3 length equals 19 residues. The CDR3 coding sequence is TGTGCCAGCAGCTCCCCAAGGTGGGATTTTGGGGGGAAAACCTACGAGCAGTACTTC. Translation: CASSSPRWDFGGKTYEQYF.

V is TRBV20-1 and J is TRBJ2-3, with TRBD2 matching over 13 bases. From germline, CDR1 is DFQATT and CDR2 SNEGSKA (reference sequence). J lost 3 bases, V lost 5 bases, and 8 bases had no gene match. This CDR3 region has 16 residues. Written as DNA, the CDR3 is TGCAGTGCTGACCGGCCGGGACTAGCGGGGACAGATACGCAGTATTTT. Encoded protein: CSADRPGLAGTDTQYF.

This clonotype was detected once. The chain combines TRBV29-1 with TRBJ2-7; TRBD2 matches 10 bases. CDR1 SQVTM and CDR2 ANQGSEA come from the germline V gene. The CDR3 has 15 amino acids. The V gene end was trimmed by 4 bases and the J gene end by 6 bases; junction bases not matched to a gene: 12. In DNA, the CDR3 is TGCAGCGTTGGCCCTGAGCTAGCGGGAGTATTCGAGCAGTACTTC. Its protein product is CSVGPELAGVFEQYF.

This clonotype has only a few counts. The rearrangement uses TRBV28 and TRBJ2-7, with 7 nucleotides matching TRBD2. V gave up 8 bases and J gave up 5 bases; unmatched junction bases: 0. The CDR3 length is 10 residues. The V gene's germline CDR1 is MDHEN and CDR2 SYDVKM. CDR3: CASGRDEQYF. For the CDR3, the DNA is TGTGCCAGCGGGAGGGACGAGCAGTACTTC.

This clonotype was detected ten times or more. The chain employs TRBV5-1 and TRBJ1-5, with D possibly being TRBD1 (5 bases). Germline V gene lookup returns CDR1 SGHRS and CDR2 YFSETQ. V gave up 4 bases and J gave up 3 bases, with 14 bases separating them. This CDR3 has 15 amino acids. CDR3 sequence: CASSLGGADNQPQHF. In nucleotides, the CDR3 is TGCGCCAGCAGCCTTGGAGGGGCGGACAATCAGCCCCAGCATTTT.

This clonotype was recorded many times. CDR3 sequence (DNA): TGTGCCAGCAGCCAAGATCTCGGCGGACAGAAAATTTACGAGCAGTACTTC. Translation gives CASSQDLGGQKIYEQYF. The V call is TRBV4-2, the J call TRBJ2-7; D may be TRBD1 (6 bases). The length of the CDR3 is 17 residues. V lost 0 bases and J 4 bases, leaving 19 bases between the germline ends. Germline V gene data show CDR1 as LGHNA and CDR2 as YNFKEQ.

This chain joins TRBV7-2 and TRBJ2-7; D ambiguous. Trimming pared 11 bases from V and 6 bases from J, leaving 20 bases between. The CDR3 sequence is 13 residues long. Germline loops: CDR1 SGHTA, CDR2 FQGNSA. CDR3 loop: CAVGWEALSEQYF. CDR3 nucleotides: TGTGCCGTCGGGTGGGAAGCCCTTAGCGAGCAGTACTTC.

The rearrangement links TRBV10-3 to TRBJ2-7, with 10 bases matching TRBD2. V was pared by 7 bases and J by 3 bases, with 9 bases of the junction left unmatched. In germline, CDR1 is ENHRY, CDR2 SYGVKD. This CDR3 contains 15 residues. The CDR3 DNA follows: TGTGCCATCACTGGGATAGCGGGAGGCCGCTACGAGCAGTACTTC. Amino acid sequence: CAITGIAGGRYEQYF.

In this sample, this clonotype turned up a few times. The J gene is TRBJ2-5, the V gene TRBV3-1, with 7 bases identical to TRBD1. V dropped 7 bases and J dropped 1; count of bases not matched to a gene: 15. CDR1 is LGHDT and CDR2 is YNNKEL in the germline V gene (reference sequence). The CDR3 is made up of 17 amino acids. The CDR3 nucleotides are TGTGCCAGCAACGTACTTAGGGGGCGAGGGGGCCAAGAGACCCAGTACTTC. As protein: CASNVLRGRGGQETQYF.

The rearrangement uses TRBV28 and TRBJ1-2; 7 bases align to TRBD1. From germline, CDR1 is MDHEN and CDR2 SYDVKM. The CDR3 has 15 residues. Unmatched junction bases numbered 5, after V lost 2 bases and J lost 2 bases. CDR3 DNA: TGTGCCAGCAGTTTAGGGGACAGCCGGAACTATGGCTACACCTTC. It encodes CASSLGDSRNYGYTF.

This clonotype was observed at least ten times. J is TRBJ2-1 and V is TRBV27; 8 bases match TRBD1. CDR3 length: 15 residues. CDR1 and CDR2 from the germline V gene are MNHEY and SMNVEV (reference sequence). The V and J ends lost 5 bases and 4 bases, in that order; junction bases with no gene match: 7. The CDR3 is CASSLGQGRYNEQFF. The CDR3, as DNA: TGTGCCAGCAGTCTAGGACAGGGAAGGTACAATGAGCAGTTCTTC.

Remarks on this clonotype: A much larger clone differs by one base, so this may be a read error. This CDR3 fails to terminate in the conserved phenylalanine or tryptophan, so it likely reflects a read error. This chain uses TRBV20-1 with TRBJ2-1; 8 positions match TRBD2. The junction had 6 bases not matched to a gene; V was cut back by 7 bases and J by 7 bases. The CDR3 loop spans 12 amino acids. Germline V CDR1 and CDR2: DFQATT, SNEGSKA (reference sequence). CDR3 sequence reads: CSGSGRSNEQFL. CDR3 sequence (DNA): TGCAGTGGGAGCGGGAGATCTAATGAGCAGTTCCTC.

The V gene is TRBV28, the J gene TRBJ2-3; TRBD2 matches at 8 bases. V trimming: 9 bases; J trimming: 4 bases; junction bases outside the gene matches: 12. Germline-derived CDR1 and CDR2 are MDHEN and SYDVKM. The CDR3 contains 15 residues. The CDR3 sequence: CASLSGTRFPDTQYF. The CDR3 DNA reads as TGTGCCAGTCTATCCGGGACTAGATTCCCAGATACGCAGTATTTT. The variable domain in full, with the rest retrieved from reference TRBV28 and TRBJ2-3, is DVKVTQSSRYLVKRTGEKVFLECVQDMDHENMFWYRQDPGLGLRLIYFSYDVKMKEKGDIPEGYSVSREKKERFSLILESASTNQTSMYLCASLSGTRFPDTQYFGPGTRLTVL.

There are many counts of this clonotype. J is TRBJ2-2 and V is TRBV15; D unclear. This CDR3 has 15 amino acids. Deletions cut 1 base from V and 0 bases from J, with 6 bases between. From germline, CDR1 is LNHNV and CDR2 YYDKDF (reference sequence). The CDR3 DNA reads as TGTGCCACCAGCAGAGTCGGATCGAACACCGGGGAGCTGTTTTTT. Translating it yields CATSRVGSNTGELFF.

This clonotype appeared once. The CDR3 region has the DNA TGTGCCTCCCTCCCAGTAGGCCGCGGCGAGCAGTACTTC. Its protein is CASLPVGRGEQYF. The rearrangement joins TRBV30 to TRBJ2-7; the D is unclear. The germline V gene encodes CDR1 GTSNPN and CDR2 SVGIG (reference sequence). V was shortened by 7 bases and J by 6 bases, with 19 bases between the two germline ends. The CDR3 spans 13 residues.

V usage is TRBV25-1 and J usage is TRBJ1-2; no clear D. Germline CDR1 MGHDK, CDR2 SYGVNS. The length of the CDR3 is 15 residues. V dropped 2 bases and J dropped 8 bases, with 18 bases sitting between them. The CDR3 DNA reads as TGTGCCAGCAGTGAAATCTCTCGGGGATTTGGAGGCTACACCTTC. It yields the protein CASSEISRGFGGYTF.

Ten or more counts support this clonotype. The chain combines TRBV20-1 with TRBJ2-2; possible D gene TRBD2, 6 bases. CDR3 length equals 13 residues. Germline CDR1 is DFQATT and CDR2 is SNEGSKA (reference sequence). V was trimmed by 3 bases and J by 4 bases, leaving 9 bases between them. CDR3 loop: CSASRDFTGELFF. CDR3 coding DNA: TGCAGTGCTAGCCGGGACTTCACCGGGGAGCTGTTTTTT.

V is TRBV5-6 and J is TRBJ2-2; perhaps TRBD1 as D (5 bases). Germline V lookup: CDR1 SGHDT, CDR2 YYEEEE. The CDR3 runs to 15 residues. Trimming stripped 2 bases from V and 3 bases from J, with 11 bases between. This CDR3 is CASSFVQGYTGELFF. DNA for the CDR3: TGTGCCAGCAGCTTTGTGCAGGGATACACCGGGGAGCTGTTTTTT.

The chain recombines TRBV27 with TRBJ2-7; D may correspond to TRBD1 or TRBD2 (5 bases each). Trimming removed 6 bases at V and 5 bases at J, with 17 bases between. CDR1 and CDR2 (germline): MNHEY, SMNVEV (reference sequence). The CDR3 is 14 amino acids. For the CDR3, the DNA is TGTGCCAGCAGCTTGTGGGGGAATTCGGACGAGCAGTACTTC. It encodes CASSLWGNSDEQYF.

This clonotype was counted ten times or more. V gene TRBV20-1 combines with J gene TRBJ2-4; D not certain. Per germline, CDR1 DFQATT and CDR2 SNEGSKA (reference sequence). This CDR3 has 14 residues. Trimming stripped 1 base from V and 3 bases from J, with 10 bases between. The CDR3 nucleotides read TGCAGTGCTAGAGTGTTGACTCACAAAAACATTCAGTACTTC. Amino acid sequence: CSARVLTHKNIQYF.

This clonotype was found many times. J is TRBJ2-7 and V is TRBV5-1; a weak D match, TRBD1 (5 bases). Trimming took 3 bases from V and 5 from J, leaving 15 bases between them. Germline assignment: CDR1 SGHRS and CDR2 YFSETQ. This CDR3 is 14 amino acids long. The CDR3 DNA is TGCGCCAGCAGCTCTAACCCAGGGCTCGACGAGCAGTACTTC. This translates into CASSSNPGLDEQYF.

The table lists this clonotype with many counts. The chain is built from TRBV5-1 and TRBJ2-2, with 7 bases lining up with TRBD2. This CDR3 comprises 15 residues. V trimming: 0 bases; J trimming: 5 bases; junction bases outside the gene matches: 4. CDR1 SGHRS and CDR2 YFSETQ come from the germline V gene. CDR3 region: CASSLVSGETGELFF. The DNA of the CDR3 is TGCGCCAGCAGCTTGGTGAGCGGGGAGACCGGGGAGCTGTTTTTT.

There are many counts of this clonotype. The V and J genes are TRBV27 and TRBJ2-2; maybe TRBD2 (5 bases). Germline assignment: CDR1 MNHEY and CDR2 SMNVEV (reference sequence). This CDR3 has 13 residues. V shed 5 bases and J shed 9 bases, with 13 bases lying between them. The CDR3, as DNA: TGTGCCAGCAGTCCGAGCATCGGGAGGGAGCTGTTTTTT. This sequence encodes CASSPSIGRELFF.

This clonotype occurred many times. The chain links TRBV5-1 to TRBJ1-1; D might be TRBD1 (5 bases). There are 15 residues in the CDR3. V was pared by 0 bases and J by 0 bases, with 9 bases between. CDR1 and CDR2 from the germline V gene are SGHRS and YFSETQ. Here the CDR3 reads CASSLVGTVNTEAFF. The CDR3, as DNA: TGCGCCAGCAGCTTGGTCGGGACGGTGAACACTGAAGCTTTCTTT. Filled out from reference TRBV5-1 and TRBJ1-1, the complete variable domain reads KAGVTQTPRYLIKTRGQQVTLSCSPISGHRSVSWYQQTPGQGLQFLFEYFSETQRNKGNFPGRFSGRQFSNSRSEMNVSTLELGDSALYLCASSLVGTVNTEAFFGQGTRLTVV.